Given below is one T cell receptor (beta chain) in context. Its antigen is as yet unknown. CDR3 length: 14 amino acids. Germline CDR1 reads SGHDT; CDR2 reads YYEEEE. Trimming pared 4 bases from V and 9 bases from J, leaving 14 bases between. The data were obtained in a study of shared clonotypes between healthy human individuals. Study information: A donor's plate count was three for CD4 naive and three for CD4 memory; CD8 naive had two and CD8 memory one.

Study results and caveats: Clonotypes shared by all four sorted-subset donors had higher generation probabilities than non-shared clonotypes.

This was a deep-level run. Assay: immunoSEQ multiplex PCR; the TCRdb copy retains only in-frame clones and omits some. In the table there are about 980,000 clones, approximately 80% of which are singletons. All donors were Caucasian adults living in Nashville, Tennessee. Sequenced input: memory CD4+ T cells sorted from blood. The subset is: CD45RA-negative fraction. This TCR came from a young man in good health. V usage is TRBV5-6 and J usage is TRBJ1-6; D remains unclear. The DNA of the CDR3 is TGTGCCAGCAGCCGATCCCGAACAACTTCACCCCTCCACTTT. This sequence encodes CASSRSRTTSPLHF.